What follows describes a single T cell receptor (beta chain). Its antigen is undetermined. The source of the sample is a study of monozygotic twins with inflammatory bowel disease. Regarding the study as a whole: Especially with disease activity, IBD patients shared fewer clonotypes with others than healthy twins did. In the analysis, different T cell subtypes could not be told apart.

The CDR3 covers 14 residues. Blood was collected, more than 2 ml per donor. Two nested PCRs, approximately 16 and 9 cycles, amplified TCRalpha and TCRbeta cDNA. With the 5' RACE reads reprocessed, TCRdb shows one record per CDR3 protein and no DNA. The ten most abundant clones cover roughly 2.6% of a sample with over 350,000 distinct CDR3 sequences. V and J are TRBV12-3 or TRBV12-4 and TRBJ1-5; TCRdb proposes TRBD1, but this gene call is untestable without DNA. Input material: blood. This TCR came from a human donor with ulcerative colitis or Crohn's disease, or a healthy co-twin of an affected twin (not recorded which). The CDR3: CASSEDRHNQPQHF.